These T cell receptor beta chains were read from a single sample in a study of breast tumors, draining lymph nodes, adjacent tissues. MiXCR was run by TCRdb on the multiplex PCR reads, yielding one entry per CDR3 protein. The repertoire holds approximately 140,000 distinct CDR3 sequences, with approximately 32% as singletons. Sample: axillary lymph node tissue. The receptors originated from a female donor with breast cancer. Some clones in this sample may be carry-over from other donors' samples. The CDR3 runs from the conserved cysteine through the conserved F or W. A D gene is named only where the DNA matches it firmly. Only part of the rows carry a size: once, few, many, or a class if the clone is expanded.

d_gene | j_gene | v_gene | len | abundance | CDR3aa | CDR3nt
. | TRBJ2-2 | TRBV9 | 12 | once | CASSVPSGELFF | TGTGCCAGCAGCGTACCTAGCGGGGAGCTGTTTTTT
. | TRBJ1-3 | TRBV19 | 16 | many | CAATAKFALSGNTIYF | TGTGCTGCGACAGCCAAATTCGCGCTCTCTGGAAACACCATATATTTT
. | TRBJ1-2 | TRBV20-1 | 10 | few | CSAQDYGYTF | TGCAGTGCTCAGGATTATGGCTACACCTTC
. | TRBJ2-1 | TRBV12-3/TRBV12-4 | 15 | many | CASSFHGGNYNEQFF | TGTGCCAGCAGTTTCCACGGGGGAAACTACAATGAGCAGTTCTTC
. | TRBJ2-7 | TRBV15 | 13 | many | CATSRDRHYEQYF | TGTGCCACCAGCAGAGACAGGCACTACGAGCAGTACTTC
. | TRBJ1-4 | TRBV2 | 15 | many | CASSATLWGEGKLFF | TGTGCCAGCAGTGCTACGTTATGGGGGGAGGGAAAACTGTTTTTT
. | TRBJ2-5 | TRBV20-1 | 14 | many | CSARDDQGMETQYF | TGCAGTGCTAGAGATGATCAGGGGATGGAGACCCAGTACTTC
. | TRBJ1-3 | TRBV29-1 | 14 | . | CSVDRGTEGNTIYF | TGCAGCGTTGACAGGGGCACTGAAGGAAACACCATATATTTT
. | TRBJ1-1 | TRBV7-9 | 13 | . | CASSLVSGDEAFF | TGTGCCAGCAGCTTAGTAAGTGGAGATGAAGCTTTCTTT
. | TRBJ1-5 | TRBV9 | 15 | many | CASSGNDRPNQPQHF | TGTGCCAGCAGCGGTAACGACAGGCCTAATCAGCCCCAGCATTTT
. | TRBJ2-5 | TRBV7-2 | 15 | many | CASSSPGVSRETQYF | TGTGCCAGCAGCTCGCCGGGGGTTTCCCGAGAGACCCAGTACTTC
TRBD1 | TRBJ1-2 | TRBV24-1 | 14 | many | CATSSYDRAYGYTF | TGTGCCACCAGCTCTTATGACAGGGCCTATGGCTACACCTTC
. | TRBJ1-2 | TRBV20-1 | 14 | many | CSARPSERVYGYTF | TGCAGTGCACGACCCTCAGAAAGGGTCTATGGCTACACCTTC
. | TRBJ2-5 | TRBV14 | 14 | . | CASSNRDTQETQSF | TGTGCCAGCAGCAATCGGGACACCCAAGAGACCCAGTCCTTC
TRBD1 | TRBJ1-5 | TRBV20-1 | 12 | . | CGARQGGQPQHF | TGCGGTGCTAGACAGGGTGGGCAGCCCCAGCATTTT
. | TRBJ2-2 | TRBV19 | 13 | many | CASTIGSYRELFF | TGTGCCAGTACCATAGGGAGCTACCGGGAGCTGTTTTTT
. | TRBJ1-5 | TRBV12-3/TRBV12-4 | 14 | many | CASSRGVSNQPQHF | TGTGCCAGCAGTAGAGGGGTTAGCAATCAGCCCCAGCATTTT
. | TRBJ1-4 | TRBV6-1 | 11 | many | CASKHGEKLFF | TGTGCCAGCAAACACGGGGAAAAACTGTTTTTT
. | TRBJ2-7 | TRBV10-3 | 12 | . | CAISESTSEQYF | TGTGCCATCAGTGAGTCGACTAGCGAGCAGTACTTC
. | TRBJ1-6 | TRBV20-1 | 16 | many | CSARTPEGGLTSPLHF | TGCAGTGCTAGAACGCCGGAAGGGGGATTAACTTCACCCCTCCACTTT
. | TRBJ1-2 | TRBV12-3/TRBV12-4 | 14 | many | CASSLQDGNYGYTF | TGTGCCAGCAGTTTACAGGACGGTAACTATGGCTACACCTTC
. | TRBJ1-3 | TRBV30 | 13 | many | CAWTVHGGNTIYF | TGTGCCTGGACAGTCCACGGGGGAAACACCATATATTTT
. | TRBJ1-6 | TRBV10-1 | 14 | many | CASSRNPENSPLHF | TGCGCCAGCTCGAGGAATCCTGAAAATTCACCCCTCCACTTT
TRBD1 | TRBJ2-5 | TRBV5-1 | 14 | many | CASSPGQVKDTQYF | TGCGCCAGCAGTCCGGGACAGGTAAAGGACACCCAGTACTTC
. | TRBJ1-2 | TRBV19 | 15 | . | CASSSPGEGDYGYTF | TGTGCCAGTAGTTCCCCAGGGGAAGGGGACTATGGCTACACCTTC
. | TRBJ1-2 | TRBV20-1 | 14 | . | CSASGLASSGGYTF | TGCAGTGCTAGCGGACTTGCGAGTTCAGGTGGCTACACCTTC
. | TRBJ2-2 | TRBV29-1 | 15 | many | CSVVLRPPNTGELFF | TGCAGCGTTGTTCTTAGGCCTCCGAACACCGGGGAGCTGTTTTTT
. | TRBJ1-1 | TRBV7-6 | 16 | . | CATALLGVGFNTEAFF | TGTGCCACCGCACTCCTCGGGGTTGGTTTTAACACTGAAGCTTTCTTT